A selection of T cell receptor beta chains follows, all from one sample in a study of T cell responses to AZD1222 COVID-19 vaccine. Assay used: immunoSEQ multiplex PCR; TCRdb lists only in-frame clones, some missing. The data contain about 180,000 clones, more than 90% of them singletons. The specimen comprised peripheral blood, sampled on day 0 of AZD1222 vaccination. Every receptor here comes from an adult in good health. Both conserved end residues are part of each CDR3. The D gene is left open where the match is weak. Clone sizes are given selectively: once, few, many, or a class where the clone is expanded.

>TRBD1|NA|TRBV18|TRBJ2-3
CASSPVPGQHTDTQYF
TGTGCCAGCTCACCGGTTCCGGGACAGCACACAGATACGCAGTATTTT
>TRBD1|NA|TRBV5-1|TRBJ1-1
CASSLGTGTVTEAFF
TGCGCCAGCAGCTTGGGGACCGGGACAGTCACTGAAGCTTTCTTT
>TRBD1|once|TRBV9|TRBJ1-4
CASSPGTGTNEKLFF
TGTGCCAGCAGCCCAGGGACAGGGACCAACGAAAAACTGTTTTTT
>NA|NA|TRBV7-6|TRBJ2-2
CASSPASVNTGELFF
TGTGCCAGCAGCCCAGCTAGCGTCAACACCGGGGAGCTGTTTTTT
>NA|NA|TRBV11-2|TRBJ1-1
CASSLDRNTEAFF
TGTGCCAGCAGCTTAGACAGGAACACTGAAGCTTTCTTT
>NA|NA|TRBV5-6|TRBJ2-7
CASSLGWGQSYEQYF
TGTGCCAGCAGCTTGGGGTGGGGCCAATCCTACGAGCAGTACTTC
>NA|NA|TRBV7-6|TRBJ1-1
CASSLGATGGGEAFF
TGTGCCAGCAGCTTAGGTGCTACAGGAGGAGGTGAAGCTTTCTTT
>NA|NA|TRBV6-1|TRBJ2-7
CASSEGRDEQYF
TGTGCCAGCAGTGAAGGGAGAGACGAGCAGTACTTC
>NA|NA|TRBV7-9|TRBJ1-3
CASSAMSPGAGNTIYF
TGTGCCAGCAGCGCCATGAGTCCGGGGGCTGGAAACACCATATATTTT
>NA|NA|TRBV5-1|TRBJ2-5
CASSLDRGWSDETQYF
TGCGCCAGCAGCTTGGATCGGGGTTGGAGTGATGAGACCCAGTACTTC
>NA|NA|TRBV29-1|TRBJ1-1
CSVGGLGSLNTEAFF
TGCAGCGTTGGGGGGTTAGGGAGCTTGAACACTGAAGCTTTCTTT
>NA|NA|TRBV25-1|TRBJ2-1
CASSYGHNEQFF
TGTGCCAGCAGTTACGGGCACAATGAGCAGTTCTTC
>NA|NA|TRBV4-2|TRBJ1-6
CASSPLTGYNSPLHF
TGTGCCAGCAGCCCACTCACAGGCTATAATTCACCCCTCCACTTT
>TRBD1|NA|TRBV27|TRBJ1-1
CASSRRDRASTEAFF
TGTGCCAGCAGTCGCCGGGACAGGGCGTCCACTGAAGCTTTCTTT
>NA|NA|TRBV6-4|TRBJ1-5
CASSVGANQPQHF
TGTGCCAGCAGTGTCGGGGCTAATCAGCCCCAGCATTTT
>NA|NA|TRBV6-5|TRBJ2-1
CASTVSGANEQFF
TGTGCCAGCACCGTCTCGGGGGCCAATGAGCAGTTCTTC
>NA|NA|TRBV6-1|TRBJ1-1
CASSEGREGNTEAFF
TGTGCCAGCAGTGAAGGACGGGAGGGGAACACTGAAGCTTTCTTT
>TRBD2|NA|TRBV6-5|TRBJ2-7
CASSMAASGIYEQYF
TGTGCCAGCAGTATGGCCGCGAGCGGGATTTACGAGCAGTACTTC
>NA|NA|TRBV14|TRBJ2-4
CASSPDLHAGIQYF
TGTGCCAGCAGCCCTGACCTCCATGCTGGCATTCAGTACTTC
>NA|NA|TRBV7-9|TRBJ1-2
CASSFNWGEGYTF
TGTGCCAGCAGCTTCAATTGGGGGGAAGGCTACACCTTC
>NA|NA|TRBV27|TRBJ2-1
CASSPQDHYNEQFF
TGTGCCAGCAGCCCACAGGACCACTACAATGAGCAGTTCTTC
>NA|NA|TRBV5-4|TRBJ2-1
CASSFGTVGNYNEQFF
TGTGCCAGCAGCTTTGGGACTGTGGGGAACTACAATGAGCAGTTCTTC
>NA|NA|TRBV12-5|TRBJ1-1
CASGFNTEAFF
TGTGCTAGTGGTTTTAACACTGAAGCTTTCTTT
>NA|NA|TRBV6-2/TRBV6-3|TRBJ2-1
CASSTSGGRWDEQFF
NA
>TRBD1|once|TRBV18|TRBJ1-1
CASSLRDRWNTEAFF
TGTGCCAGCTCACTACGGGACAGATGGAACACTGAAGCTTTCTTT
>TRBD1|NA|TRBV4-1|TRBJ1-1
CASSLRQGGSEAFF
TGCGCCAGCAGCCTTAGACAGGGGGGGTCTGAAGCTTTCTTT
>TRBD1|NA|TRBV10-3|TRBJ2-7
CAISNAGQGDEQYF
TGTGCCATCAGTAACGCGGGACAGGGGGACGAGCAGTACTTC
>TRBD1|NA|TRBV13|TRBJ1-1
CASGDRSMNTEAFF
TGTGCCAGCGGGGACAGGTCCATGAACACTGAAGCTTTCTTT
>TRBD1|NA|TRBV5-1|TRBJ1-2
CASSPGTGGIIYGYTF
TGCGCCAGCAGTCCTGGGACAGGGGGCATTATCTATGGCTACACCTTC
>TRBD1|NA|TRBV18|TRBJ2-7
CASSPGQGHSEQYF
TGTGCCAGCTCACCCGGACAGGGCCATAGCGAGCAGTACTTC
>TRBD1|NA|TRBV2|TRBJ1-2
CATQTGSRGYTF
TGTGCCACACAGACAGGGTCGAGAGGCTACACCTTC